The next 11 T cell receptor beta chains were all read from a single sample in a study of control samples from healthy donors and cancer patients. TCRdb's copy holds only in-frame clones and misses some; the assay was immunoSEQ multiplex PCR. This sample has roughly 180,000 clones, with 80% to 95% found just once. What was sequenced was blood. The receptors were gathered from a woman aged 60-75 years in good health.

V gene TRBV7-2 combines with J gene TRBJ1-3; D is uncertain. The V end lost 1 base, the J end lost 2 bases, and 9 bases lay between the germline ends. CDR1 is SGHTA, CDR2 FQGNSA, per germline. The CDR3 is 15 residues long. CDR3 bases: TGTGCCAGCAGCTTAGGTTCAGCGACTGGAAACACCATATATTTT. Its translation is CASSLGSATGNTIYF.

V usage is TRBV7-6 and J usage is TRBJ1-3, with D tentatively TRBD1 (6 bases). CDR3 length: 17 residues. Trimming took off 5 bases at V and 0 bases at J, with 17 bases between the two ends. Germline CDR1 and CDR2: SGHVS and FNYEAQ. The CDR3 nucleotides are TGTGCCAGCAGCCAACACAGGGCGTTCAGCTCTGGAAACACCATATATTTT. This sequence encodes CASSQHRAFSSGNTIYF.

The chain carries TRBV7-2 and TRBJ1-3; 10 bases line up with TRBD1. Germline-derived CDR1 and CDR2 are SGHTA and FQGNSA. The CDR3 totals 16 residues. V shed 5 bases, J shed 3 bases, and the junction held 7 bases outside the gene matches. The CDR3 nucleotides read TGTGCCAGCAGCATCGTGACAGGGGGCTTTGGAAACACCATATATTTT. It is translated as CASSIVTGGFGNTIYF.

Only one count was recorded for this clone. The gene calls are TRBV12-3 or TRBV12-4 and TRBJ1-5; no reliable D call. The CDR3 sequence is 12 residues long. V lost 5 bases and J lost 6, with 8 bases in between. In DNA form, the CDR3 reads TGTGCCAGCAGTCTTGACGGTCAGCCCCAGCATTTT. Protein: CASSLDGQPQHF.

The chain couples TRBV7-2 to TRBJ1-2; D might be TRBD1 (5 bases). The CDR3 is 13 residues long. Trimming stripped 3 bases from V and 7 bases from J, with 12 bases between. Germline V gene data show CDR1 as SGHTA and CDR2 as FQGNSA. The CDR3 loop is CASSFSGLGGYTF. The CDR3 bases are TGTGCCAGCAGCTTTTCAGGGTTGGGTGGCTACACCTTC. Filled out from reference TRBV7-2 and TRBJ1-2, the complete variable domain reads GAGVSQSPSNKVTEKGKDVELRCDPISGHTALYWYRQSLGQGLEFLIYFQGNSAPDKSGLPSDRFSAERTGGSVSTLTIQRTQQEDSAVYLCASSFSGLGGYTFGSGTRLTVV.

This clone was seen a few times. This sequence joins TRBV5-5 and TRBJ2-3, with 7 bases that match TRBD1. V shed 2 bases, J shed 10 bases, and the junction held 10 bases outside the gene matches. The CDR3 is made up of 14 amino acids. CDR1 and CDR2 (germline): SGHKS, YYEKEE (reference sequence). CDR3 loop: CASSLEASQGAQYF. The CDR3 nucleotides read TGTGCCAGCAGCTTAGAAGCGTCTCAGGGGGCGCAGTATTTT.

The rearrangement uses TRBV3-1 (or the pseudogene TRBV3-2) and TRBJ1-1; D unresolved. CDR3 length equals 13 residues. The germline V gene encodes CDR1 LGHDT and CDR2 YNNKEL (reference sequence). The V gene lost 0 bases and the J gene lost 8 bases, with 10 bases spanning the gap. In DNA form, the CDR3 reads TGTGCCAGCAGCCAAGATTTAAGGAGAGAAGCTTTCTTT. Its translation: CASSQDLRREAFF.

The chain couples TRBV19 to TRBJ1-2; D is undetermined. V was clipped by 8 bases and J by 0 bases, with 7 bases between them. Germline-derived CDR1 and CDR2 are LNHDA and SQIVND (reference sequence). This CDR3 has 12 residues. The DNA of the CDR3 is TGTGCCAGTGGGGTAGCTAACTATGGCTACACCTTC. Translation: CASGVANYGYTF.

The chain recombines TRBV5-1 with TRBJ1-4, with 7 bases matching TRBD1. The CDR3 length is 16 residues. The germline gives CDR1 SGHRS, CDR2 YFSETQ. Trimming cost V 2 bases and J 8 bases; bases outside gene matches: 12. This CDR3 is CASSLLTGTEREKLFF. Here the CDR3 DNA reads TGCGCCAGCAGCTTACTTACCGGGACAGAGAGAGAAAAACTGTTTTTT.

A word on this clone: Other nucleotide sequences in the sample specify the same CDR3. The chain employs TRBV7-2 and TRBJ1-5; 7 nucleotides agree with TRBD1. V was clipped by 5 bases and J by 2 bases; unmatched bases: 3. Germline CDR1 and CDR2: SGHTA and FQGNSA. The CDR3 extends over 14 amino acids. The CDR3 spells CASSLDRGNQPQHF. For the CDR3, the DNA is TGTGCCAGCAGCCTAGACAGGGGCAATCAGCCCCAGCATTTT. The full variable domain, with the rest looked up from reference TRBV7-2 and TRBJ1-5, is GAGVSQSPSNKVTEKGKDVELRCDPISGHTALYWYRQSLGQGLEFLIYFQGNSAPDKSGLPSDRFSAERTGGSVSTLTIQRTQQEDSAVYLCASSLDRGNQPQHFGDGTRLSIL.

The rearrangement uses TRBV2 and TRBJ2-2, with D possibly matching TRBD2 (6 bases). The CDR3 is 15 amino acids. The germline CDR1 and CDR2 sequences are SNHLY and FYNNEI. Trimming shortened V by 4 bases and J by 0 bases, and 9 bases separated the two germline ends. The DNA for the CDR3 is TGTGCCAGCAGTGTCGGGAGCGCGAACACCGGGGAGCTGTTTTTT. Residues: CASSVGSANTGELFF.